One TCR beta chain is described in this entry. This sample was included in a study of blood T cell repertoires in COVID-19. The study drew participants aged roughly 18 to 95 years from some 25 US areas. Each exposed participant met a COVID-19 case in the 2 weeks preceding study entry. CDR1 and CDR2 (germline): SGDLS, YYNGEE. V was pared by 4 bases and J by 8 bases, with 17 bases of the junction left unmatched. This CDR3 has 17 amino acids. Method: immunoSEQ multiplex PCR; TCRdb's copy keeps in-frame clones and lacks some. The repertoire holds over 200,000 clones, with approximately 89% as singletons. The chain links TRBV9 to TRBJ2-2, with 7 nucleotides matching TRBD2. The clonotype comes from a woman under 40 who had been exposed to COVID-19. The sample consisted of PBMCs or T cells enriched from blood (not recorded which). CDR3 loop: CASSHHLWRESGGELFF. For the CDR3, the DNA is TGTGCCAGCAGCCACCATCTCTGGCGGGAGTCTGGGGGGGAGCTGTTTTTT.